A selection of T cell receptor beta chains follows, all from one sample in a study of blood T cell repertoires in COVID-19. The assay was immunoSEQ multiplex PCR, and TCRdb's table has in-frame clones only and misses some. Here the sample spans some 94,000 clones, 87% being singletons. Sequenced: peripheral blood. The receptors come from a human donor in a cohort sampled during active COVID-19. The CDR3 runs from the conserved cysteine through the conserved F or W. The order of the fields is J gene, clone size, D gene, V gene, CDR3 protein, CDR3 DNA. The D gene is left open where the match is weak. Size is omitted from some rows. Given values are once, few, many or a class for expanded clones.

TRBJ1-1 | - | - | TRBV7-8 | CASSRTEFTEAFF | TGTGCCAGCAGCCGTACAGAGTTCACTGAAGCTTTCTTT
TRBJ2-3 | - | TRBD1 | TRBV6-2/TRBV6-3 | CASSPGTGGGDTQYF | TGTGCCAGCAGTCCAGGGACAGGGGGCGGGGATACGCAGTATTTT
TRBJ2-7 | - | TRBD2 | TRBV28 | CASSPPGGTEQYF | TGTGCCAGCAGCCCCCCCGGGGGGACCGAGCAGTACTTC
TRBJ2-7 | - | - | TRBV11-3 | CASSPGDSYEQYF | TGTGCCAGCAGTCCCGGGGACTCCTACGAGCAGTACTTC
TRBJ2-2 | - | - | TRBV5-1 | CASSLDTINTGELFF | TGCGCCAGCAGCTTGGACACTATAAACACCGGGGAGCTGTTTTTT
TRBJ1-1 | - | - | TRBV11-2 | CASSLDRNTEAFF | TGTGCCAGCAGCTTAGACAGGAACACTGAAGCTTTCTTT
TRBJ2-7 | - | TRBD1 | TRBV2 | CASSVAGTEIYEQYF | TGTGCCAGCAGTGTGGCCGGGACAGAGATATACGAGCAGTACTTC
TRBJ2-7 | - | TRBD1 | TRBV24-1 | CATSDFRRDRGYEQYF | TGTGCCACCAGTGATTTTCGCCGGGACAGGGGTTACGAGCAGTACTTC
TRBJ1-1 | - | TRBD1 | TRBV5-1 | CASSLARDSFMNTEAFF | TGCGCCAGCAGCTTGGCCCGGGACAGCTTTATGAACACTGAAGCTTTCTTT
TRBJ1-1 | - | TRBD1 | TRBV2 | CASIGDRQGMNTEAFF | TGTGCCAGCATTGGGGACCGACAGGGCATGAACACTGAAGCTTTCTTT
TRBJ2-5 | - | - | TRBV7-8 | CASSRGRTQETQYF | TGTGCCAGCAGCCGTGGCCGGACTCAAGAGACCCAGTACTTC
TRBJ1-2 | - | - | TRBV29-1 | CSVGPGNGYTF | TGCAGCGTTGGACCAGGGAATGGCTACACCTTC
TRBJ2-3 | once | TRBD2 | TRBV6-2/TRBV6-3 | CASSPSGSRTDTQYF | TGTGCCAGCAGTCCGAGCGGGAGTAGAACAGATACGCAGTATTTT
TRBJ1-1 | - | - | TRBV6-5 | CASRLTGMNTEAFF | TGTGCCAGCAGACTTACAGGGATGAACACTGAAGCTTTCTTT
TRBJ1-2 | - | TRBD1 | TRBV6-6 | CASRPPGGGNGYTF | TGTGCCAGCAGACCCCCAGGGGGCGGTAATGGCTACACCTTC
TRBJ2-3 | - | TRBD2 | TRBV4-1 | CASSQDPGGQEDTQYF | TGCGCCAGCAGCCAAGATCCGGGGGGGCAGGAAGATACGCAGTATTTT
TRBJ2-3 | - | TRBD2 | TRBV29-1 | CSVVAGGNTQYF | TGCAGCGTTGTGGCGGGAGGGAATACGCAGTATTTT
TRBJ1-2 | - | - | TRBV27 | CASSSPYREGYTF | TGTGCCAGCAGTTCCCCCTACAGGGAAGGCTACACCTTC
TRBJ2-3 | - | TRBD2 | TRBV28 | CASSEVGGGLAGGTDTQYF | TGTGCCAGCAGCGAAGTGGGGGGGGGACTAGCGGGAGGCACAGATACGCAGTATTTT
TRBJ2-1 | - | - | TRBV5-4 | CASSLEEAGNYNEQFF | TGTGCCAGCAGCTTGGAAGAGGCCGGGAACTACAATGAGCAGTTCTTC
TRBJ2-6 | - | - | TRBV27 | CASSLSGSTPISGANVLTF | TGTGCCAGCAGTTTATCCGGTTCCACCCCGATATCTGGGGCCAACGTCCTGACTTTC
TRBJ2-7 | - | - | TRBV12-3/TRBV12-4 | CASRPGTSYEQYF | TGTGCCAGCAGGCCCGGGACTTCCTACGAGCAGTACTTC
TRBJ1-1 | - | TRBD1 | TRBV7-3 | CASSPQGLTEAFF | TGTGCCAGCAGCCCACAGGGGTTGACTGAAGCTTTCTTT
TRBJ1-2 | - | TRBD1 | TRBV7-2 | CASNPRDRNYGYTF | TGTGCCAGCAATCCCCGGGACAGAAACTATGGCTACACCTTC
TRBJ1-5 | few | - | TRBV3-1/TRBV3-2 | CASSQDPQGTQPQHF | TGTGCCAGCAGCCAAGATCCGCAGGGTACCCAGCCCCAGCATTTT
TRBJ2-5 | - | TRBD2 | TRBV3-1/TRBV3-2 | CASSRTSGRRGQETQYF | TGTGCCAGCAGCCGGACTAGCGGGAGACGAGGGCAAGAGACCCAGTACTTC
TRBJ2-1 | few | - | TRBV2 | CASSEAKARTAREQFF | TGTGCCAGCAGTGAAGCAAAAGCGCGGACTGCCAGGGAGCAGTTCTTC